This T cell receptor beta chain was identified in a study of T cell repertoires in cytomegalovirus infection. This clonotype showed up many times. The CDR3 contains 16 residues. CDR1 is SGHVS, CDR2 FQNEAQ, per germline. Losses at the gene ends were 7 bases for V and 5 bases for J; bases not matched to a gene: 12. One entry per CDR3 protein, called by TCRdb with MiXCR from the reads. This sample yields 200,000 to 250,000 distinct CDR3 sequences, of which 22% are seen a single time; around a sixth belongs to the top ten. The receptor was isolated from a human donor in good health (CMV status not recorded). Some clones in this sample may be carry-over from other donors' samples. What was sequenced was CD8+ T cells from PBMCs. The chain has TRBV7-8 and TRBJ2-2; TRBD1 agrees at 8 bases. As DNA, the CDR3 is TGTGCCAGCACCCTGATTGACAGGGGTTGGACCGGGGAGCTGTTTTTT. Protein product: CASTLIDRGWTGELFF.